A selection of T cell receptor beta chains follows, all from one sample in a study of T-cell memory formation after mild COVID-19. Via MiXCR, TCRdb re-called the 5' RACE reads, giving one row per CDR3 protein. The repertoire holds some 310,000 distinct CDR3 sequences, with around 20% as singletons. Material: PBMCs or a T cell subset sorted from them (not recorded which). The receptors come from a man between 18 and 29 years old who had mild COVID-19 (a few samples of this study predate the infection). Cell type and time point are not known. CDR3s include the opening cysteine and the closing phenylalanine or tryptophan. The D gene is left open where the match is weak. Part of the rows lack a size; the others show once, few, many or a class for expanded clones.

D gene: TRBD1
J gene: TRBJ1-1
clone size: NA
V gene: TRBV6-5
CDR3 protein: CASRGQGDTEAFF
CDR3 DNA: TGTGCCAGCAGGGGACAGGGAGACACTGAAGCTTTCTTT

D gene: TRBD2
J gene: TRBJ2-1
clone size: few
V gene: TRBV2
CDR3 protein: CASTSGLADNEQFF
CDR3 DNA: TGTGCCAGCACTTCGGGACTAGCCGACAATGAGCAGTTCTTC

D gene: TRBD2
J gene: TRBJ2-3
clone size: NA
V gene: TRBV6-6
CDR3 protein: CASSHPRGGGWFDTQYF
CDR3 DNA: TGTGCCAGCAGCCACCCTCGTGGCGGGGGGTGGTTTGATACGCAGTATTTT

D gene: NA
J gene: TRBJ1-1
clone size: NA
V gene: TRBV12-3/TRBV12-4
CDR3 protein: CASRQGRPRDEAFF
CDR3 DNA: TGTGCCAGCAGACAGGGCCGCCCTAGAGATGAAGCTTTCTTT

D gene: NA
J gene: TRBJ2-7
clone size: NA
V gene: TRBV4-1
CDR3 protein: CASSLAGTGPYEQYF
CDR3 DNA: TGCGCCAGCAGCTTGGCCGGGACGGGCCCCTACGAGCAGTACTTC

D gene: TRBD2
J gene: TRBJ2-7
clone size: few
V gene: TRBV6-2/TRBV6-3
CDR3 protein: CASGPLGGRYEQYF
CDR3 DNA: TGTGCCAGCGGACCACTTGGCGGGAGATACGAGCAGTACTTC

D gene: NA
J gene: TRBJ2-2
clone size: few
V gene: TRBV11-2
CDR3 protein: CASSPRGGWDGELFF
CDR3 DNA: TGTGCCAGCAGCCCCCGGGGCGGGTGGGACGGGGAGCTGTTTTTT

D gene: NA
J gene: TRBJ2-7
clone size: once
V gene: TRBV6-2/TRBV6-3
CDR3 protein: CASSVDSIGEQYF
CDR3 DNA: TGTGCCAGCAGTGTGGACAGTATAGGCGAGCAGTACTTC

D gene: NA
J gene: TRBJ1-5
clone size: few
V gene: TRBV28
CDR3 protein: CASSLGVGPKDF
CDR3 DNA: TGTGCCAGCAGTTTGGGGGTCGGTCCAAAAGATTTT

D gene: NA
J gene: TRBJ1-2
clone size: few
V gene: TRBV5-1
CDR3 protein: CASSLGTEGGYGYTF
CDR3 DNA: TGCGCCAGCAGCTTGGGGACCGAAGGGGGCTATGGCTACACCTTC

D gene: TRBD2
J gene: TRBJ2-3
clone size: NA
V gene: TRBV9
CDR3 protein: CASSSMTSGKGDTQYF
CDR3 DNA: TGTGCCAGCAGCTCCATGACTAGCGGAAAAGGAGATACGCAGTATTTT

D gene: NA
J gene: TRBJ2-7
clone size: few
V gene: TRBV6-6
CDR3 protein: CATQGAVYEQYF
CDR3 DNA: TGTGCCACGCAAGGGGCGGTCTACGAGCAGTACTTC

D gene: NA
J gene: TRBJ1-2
clone size: few
V gene: TRBV12-3/TRBV12-4
CDR3 protein: CASSSRAQGGYTF
CDR3 DNA: TGTGCCAGCAGTTCCCGGGCACAGGGCGGCTACACCTTC

D gene: TRBD2
J gene: TRBJ2-2
clone size: few
V gene: TRBV12-3/TRBV12-4
CDR3 protein: CASSLTRDYLPSGELFF
CDR3 DNA: TGTGCCAGCAGTTTGACCCGGGACTACCTACCGAGCGGGGAGCTGTTTTTT

D gene: NA
J gene: TRBJ2-7
clone size: many
V gene: TRBV18
CDR3 protein: CASSPAGTAYEQYF
CDR3 DNA: TGTGCCAGCTCACCGGCGGGCACCGCTTACGAGCAGTACTTC

D gene: NA
J gene: TRBJ2-1
clone size: few
V gene: TRBV6-2/TRBV6-3
CDR3 protein: CASSSTVSEQFF
CDR3 DNA: TGTGCCAGCAGTTCAACAGTCTCGGAGCAGTTCTTC

D gene: NA
J gene: TRBJ1-5
clone size: NA
V gene: TRBV6-5
CDR3 protein: CASRGLINQPQHF
CDR3 DNA: TGTGCCAGCAGGGGACTGATAAATCAGCCCCAGCATTTT

D gene: NA
J gene: TRBJ2-5
clone size: few
V gene: TRBV12-5
CDR3 protein: CASGLGLIGGQEETQYF
CDR3 DNA: TGTGCTAGTGGTTTGGGTTTGATTGGGGGCCAAGAGGAGACCCAGTACTTC

D gene: NA
J gene: TRBJ2-3
clone size: NA
V gene: TRBV15
CDR3 protein: CATSRDRAGSTDTQYF
CDR3 DNA: TGTGCCACCAGCAGAGACAGGGCTGGCAGCACAGATACGCAGTATTTT

D gene: NA
J gene: TRBJ2-6
clone size: NA
V gene: TRBV9
CDR3 protein: CASSGLGASGANVLTF
CDR3 DNA: TGTGCCAGCAGCGGCCTCGGGGCCTCTGGGGCCAACGTCCTGACTTTC

D gene: NA
J gene: TRBJ1-5
clone size: NA
V gene: TRBV6-2/TRBV6-3
CDR3 protein: CASILDLFSNQPQHF
CDR3 DNA: TGTGCCAGCATTTTAGACCTCTTTAGCAATCAGCCCCAGCATTTT

D gene: NA
J gene: TRBJ1-5
clone size: NA
V gene: TRBV4-2
CDR3 protein: CASSQPSAGTLSNQPQHF
CDR3 DNA: TGTGCCAGCAGCCAGCCCTCCGCCGGGACCCTTAGCAATCAGCCCCAGCATTTT

D gene: NA
J gene: TRBJ1-4
clone size: few
V gene: TRBV6-5
CDR3 protein: CASSYDAATNEKLFF
CDR3 DNA: TGTGCCAGCAGTTACGACGCAGCAACTAATGAAAAACTGTTTTTT

D gene: NA
J gene: TRBJ1-5
clone size: few
V gene: TRBV6-2/TRBV6-3
CDR3 protein: CASSYTPTDFHGQPQHF
CDR3 DNA: TGTGCCAGCAGTTACACGCCGACCGACTTTCACGGTCAGCCCCAGCATTTT

D gene: TRBD2
J gene: TRBJ2-5
clone size: few
V gene: TRBV18
CDR3 protein: CASSPEASGGSGTQYF
CDR3 DNA: TGTGCCAGCTCACCGGAAGCTAGCGGGGGCTCGGGGACCCAGTACTTC

D gene: NA
J gene: TRBJ1-2
clone size: few
V gene: TRBV29-1
CDR3 protein: CSVATYYGYTF
CDR3 DNA: TGCAGCGTAGCTACATACTATGGCTACACCTTC

D gene: NA
J gene: TRBJ1-2
clone size: few
V gene: TRBV4-1
CDR3 protein: CASSHGAGVNYGYTF
CDR3 DNA: TGCGCCAGCAGCCACGGGGCAGGAGTTAACTATGGCTACACCTTC

D gene: TRBD2
J gene: TRBJ2-3
clone size: NA
V gene: TRBV27
CDR3 protein: CASSLSGAFTDTQYF
CDR3 DNA: TGTGCCAGCAGTTTAAGCGGGGCGTTCACAGATACGCAGTATTTT

D gene: TRBD1
J gene: TRBJ1-2
clone size: few
V gene: TRBV27
CDR3 protein: CASSLRQGRNWSYGYTF
CDR3 DNA: TGTGCCAGCAGTTTAAGACAGGGGAGGAACTGGTCGTATGGCTACACCTTC

D gene: NA
J gene: TRBJ2-3
clone size: NA
V gene: TRBV10-3
CDR3 protein: CAIRTSRTSTSTDTQYF
CDR3 DNA: TGTGCCATCAGAACCTCCCGGACAAGCACTAGCACAGATACGCAGTATTTT

D gene: TRBD2
J gene: TRBJ2-2
clone size: NA
V gene: TRBV12-3/TRBV12-4
CDR3 protein: CASRKRGVNTGELFF
CDR3 DNA: TGTGCCAGCAGGAAGCGGGGGGTCAACACCGGGGAGCTGTTTTTT

D gene: TRBD2
J gene: TRBJ2-5
clone size: NA
V gene: TRBV4-2
CDR3 protein: CASSQDPAGGLVETQYF
CDR3 DNA: TGTGCCAGCAGCCAAGATCCAGCGGGGGGGCTAGTGGAGACCCAGTACTTC

D gene: NA
J gene: TRBJ1-3
clone size: NA
V gene: TRBV27
CDR3 protein: CASSSRVSGNTIYF
CDR3 DNA: TGTGCCAGCAGTTCTAGGGTGTCTGGAAACACCATATATTTT

D gene: NA
J gene: TRBJ2-3
clone size: once
V gene: TRBV5-1
CDR3 protein: CASGTVAGDTQYF
CDR3 DNA: TGCGCCAGCGGGACAGTAGCGGGAGATACGCAGTATTTT

D gene: NA
J gene: TRBJ2-3
clone size: NA
V gene: TRBV15
CDR3 protein: CATSRVTGIADTQYF
CDR3 DNA: TGTGCCACCAGCAGAGTTACAGGGATCGCAGATACGCAGTATTTT

D gene: NA
J gene: TRBJ2-5
clone size: few
V gene: TRBV5-1
CDR3 protein: CASSRGTELQETQYF
CDR3 DNA: TGCGCCAGCAGCCGCGGGACAGAGCTTCAAGAGACCCAGTACTTC

D gene: NA
J gene: TRBJ1-2
clone size: NA
V gene: TRBV5-1
CDR3 protein: CASSYQSYGYTF
CDR3 DNA: TGCGCCAGCAGCTACCAAAGCTATGGCTACACCTTC

D gene: NA
J gene: TRBJ2-5
clone size: NA
V gene: TRBV6-2/TRBV6-3
CDR3 protein: CASNSREETQYF
CDR3 DNA: TGTGCCAGCAACAGCCGGGAGGAGACCCAGTACTTC

D gene: NA
J gene: TRBJ1-4
clone size: few
V gene: TRBV7-9
CDR3 protein: CASSWEMREKLFF
CDR3 DNA: TGTGCCAGCAGCTGGGAGATGCGTGAAAAACTGTTTTTT

D gene: TRBD1
J gene: TRBJ2-3
clone size: many
V gene: TRBV12-3/TRBV12-4
CDR3 protein: CASRDRASTDTQYF
CDR3 DNA: TGTGCCAGCAGGGACAGGGCTAGCACAGATACGCAGTATTTT

D gene: NA
J gene: TRBJ1-2
clone size: few
V gene: TRBV4-2
CDR3 protein: CASSQARAASNYGYTF
CDR3 DNA: TGTGCCAGCAGCCAAGCGAGGGCAGCTTCTAACTATGGCTACACCTTC

D gene: NA
J gene: TRBJ1-1
clone size: NA
V gene: TRBV6-5
CDR3 protein: CASSYPYQGRTEAFF
CDR3 DNA: TGTGCCAGCAGTTACCCCTATCAGGGACGGACTGAAGCTTTCTTT